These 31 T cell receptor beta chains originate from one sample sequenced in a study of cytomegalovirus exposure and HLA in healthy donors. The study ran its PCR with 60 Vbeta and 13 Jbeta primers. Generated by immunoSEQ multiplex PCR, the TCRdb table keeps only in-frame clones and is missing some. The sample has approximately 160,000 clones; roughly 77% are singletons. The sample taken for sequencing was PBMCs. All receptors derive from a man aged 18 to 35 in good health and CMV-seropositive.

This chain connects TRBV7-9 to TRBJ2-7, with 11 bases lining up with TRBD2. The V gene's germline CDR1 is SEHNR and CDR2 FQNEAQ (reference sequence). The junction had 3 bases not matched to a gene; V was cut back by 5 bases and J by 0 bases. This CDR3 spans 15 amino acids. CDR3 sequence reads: CASSPGLAASYEQYV. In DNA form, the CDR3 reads TGTGCCAGCAGCCCGGGACTAGCGGCCTCCTACGAGCAGTACGTC.

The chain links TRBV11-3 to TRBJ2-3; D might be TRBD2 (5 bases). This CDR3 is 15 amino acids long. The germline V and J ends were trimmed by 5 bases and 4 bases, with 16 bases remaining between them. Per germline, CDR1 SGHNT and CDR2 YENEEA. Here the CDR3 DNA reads TGTGCCAGCAGCACCGAGGCACTAGGCGCAGATACGCAGTATTTT. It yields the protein CASSTEALGADTQYF. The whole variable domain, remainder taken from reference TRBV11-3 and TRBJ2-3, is EAGVVQSPRYKIIEKKQPVAFWCNPISGHNTLYWYLQNLGQGPELLIRYENEEAVDDSQLPKDRFSAERLKGVDSTLKIQPAELGDSAVYLCASSTEALGADTQYFGPGTRLTVL.

The CDR3 DNA is TGCAGCGTGAATCAGGGGGCGCAGGGGACCCAGTACTTC. Protein product: CSVNQGAQGTQYF. The chain carries TRBV29-1 and TRBJ2-5; 8 nucleotides match TRBD1. Trimming cost V 6 bases and J 7 bases; bases outside gene matches: 10. This CDR3 region has 13 residues. From germline, CDR1 is SQVTM and CDR2 ANQGSEA.

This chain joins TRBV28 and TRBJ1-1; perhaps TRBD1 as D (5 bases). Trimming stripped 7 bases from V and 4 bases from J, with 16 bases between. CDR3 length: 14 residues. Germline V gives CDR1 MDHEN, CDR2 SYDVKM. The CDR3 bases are TGTGCCAGCATCAAACCCGTTAGGGGCACTGAAGCTTTCTTT. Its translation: CASIKPVRGTEAFF.

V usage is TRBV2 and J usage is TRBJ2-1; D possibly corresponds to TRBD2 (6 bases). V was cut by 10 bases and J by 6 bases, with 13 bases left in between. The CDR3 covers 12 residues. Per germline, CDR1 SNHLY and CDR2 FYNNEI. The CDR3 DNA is TGTGCCAACTCCCGGGACTCCAATGAGCAGTTCTTC. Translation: CANSRDSNEQFF. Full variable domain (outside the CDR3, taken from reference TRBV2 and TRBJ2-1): EPEVTQTPSHQVTQMGQEVILRCVPISNHLYFYWYRQILGQKVEFLVSFYNNEISEKSEIFDDQFSVERPDGSNFTLKIRSTKLEDSAMYFCANSRDSNEQFFGPGTRLTVL.

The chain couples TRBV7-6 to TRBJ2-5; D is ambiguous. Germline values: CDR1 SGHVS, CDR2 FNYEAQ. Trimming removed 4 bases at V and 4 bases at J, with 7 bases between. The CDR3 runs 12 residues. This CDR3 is CASSSTGETQYF. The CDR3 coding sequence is TGTGCCAGCAGCTCGACGGGAGAGACCCAGTACTTC.

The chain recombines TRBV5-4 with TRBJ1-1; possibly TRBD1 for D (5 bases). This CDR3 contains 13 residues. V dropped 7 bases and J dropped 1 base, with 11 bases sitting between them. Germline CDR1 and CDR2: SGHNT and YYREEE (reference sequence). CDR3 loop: CASSRQGNTEAFF. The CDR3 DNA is TGTGCCAGCTCGCGTCAGGGGAACACTGAAGCTTTCTTT.

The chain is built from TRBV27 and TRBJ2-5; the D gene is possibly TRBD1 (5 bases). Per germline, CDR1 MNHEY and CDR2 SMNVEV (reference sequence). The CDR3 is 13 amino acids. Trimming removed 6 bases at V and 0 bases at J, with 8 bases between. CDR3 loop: CASRGQNQETQYF. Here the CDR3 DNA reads TGTGCCAGCAGGGGGCAAAACCAAGAGACCCAGTACTTC.

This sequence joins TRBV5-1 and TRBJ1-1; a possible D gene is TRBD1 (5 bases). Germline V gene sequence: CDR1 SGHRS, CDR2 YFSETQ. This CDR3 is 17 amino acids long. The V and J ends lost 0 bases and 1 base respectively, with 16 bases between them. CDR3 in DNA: TGCGCCAGCAGCTTGGCCTTTAGGGGCGAGGAGAACACTGAAGCTTTCTTT. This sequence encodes CASSLAFRGEENTEAFF.

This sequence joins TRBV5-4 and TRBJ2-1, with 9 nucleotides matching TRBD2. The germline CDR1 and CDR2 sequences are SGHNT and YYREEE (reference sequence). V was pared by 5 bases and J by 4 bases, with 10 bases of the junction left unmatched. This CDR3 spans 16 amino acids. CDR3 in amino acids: CASSHKSGGLYNEQFF. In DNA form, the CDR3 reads TGTGCCAGCAGTCACAAAAGCGGGGGGTTATACAATGAGCAGTTCTTC.

The CDR3 sequence is CASSHSSGARTDTQYF. For the CDR3, the DNA is TGTGCCAGCAGCCACTCTAGCGGGGCTCGCACAGATACGCAGTATTTT. The chain combines TRBV7-3 with TRBJ2-3; TRBD2 matches at 9 bases. Germline V gives CDR1 SGHTA, CDR2 FQGTGA. CDR3 length equals 16 residues. V trimming: 5 bases; J trimming: 1 base; junction bases outside the gene matches: 7.

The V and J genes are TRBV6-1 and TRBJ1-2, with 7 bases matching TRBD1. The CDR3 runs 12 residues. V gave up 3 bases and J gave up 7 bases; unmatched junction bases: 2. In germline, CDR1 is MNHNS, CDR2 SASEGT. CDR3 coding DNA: TGTGCCAGCAGTGAGACAGGGCCTGGCTACACCTTC. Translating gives CASSETGPGYTF.

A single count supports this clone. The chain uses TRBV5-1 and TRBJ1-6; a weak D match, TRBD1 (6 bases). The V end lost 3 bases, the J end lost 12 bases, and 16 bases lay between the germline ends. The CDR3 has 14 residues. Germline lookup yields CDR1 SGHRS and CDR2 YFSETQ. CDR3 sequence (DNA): TGCGCCAGCAGCTCCCGGGGGGCCGGGGAACCCCTCCACTTT. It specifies CASSSRGAGEPLHF.

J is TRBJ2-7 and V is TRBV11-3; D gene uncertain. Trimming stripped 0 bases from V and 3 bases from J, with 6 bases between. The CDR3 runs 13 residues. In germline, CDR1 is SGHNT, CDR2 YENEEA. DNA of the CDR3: TGTGCCAGCAGCTTAGATCGGCACTACGAGCAGTACGTC. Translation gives CASSLDRHYEQYV.

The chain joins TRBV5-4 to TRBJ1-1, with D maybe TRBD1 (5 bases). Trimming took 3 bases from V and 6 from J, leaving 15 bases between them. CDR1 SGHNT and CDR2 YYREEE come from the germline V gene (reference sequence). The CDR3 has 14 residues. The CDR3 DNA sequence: TGTGCCAGCAGCTCTCCAGGGCGACGCGCTGAAGCTTTCTTT. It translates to CASSSPGRRAEAFF.

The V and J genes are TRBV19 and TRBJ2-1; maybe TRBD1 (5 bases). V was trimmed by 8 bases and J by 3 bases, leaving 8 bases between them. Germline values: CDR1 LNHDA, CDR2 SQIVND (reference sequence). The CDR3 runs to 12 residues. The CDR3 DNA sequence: TGTGCCAGTTCGGACAACTACAATGAGCAGTTCTTC. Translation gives CASSDNYNEQFF.

The CDR3 DNA is TGCGCCAGCAGCCAAGAGGGGAGGGGGACCGGCACCGGGGAGCTGTTTTTT. It encodes CASSQEGRGTGTGELFF. The chain has TRBV4-1 and TRBJ2-2; D possibly corresponds to TRBD2 (7 bases). Trimming left V 0 bases short and J 4 bases short, with 15 bases between. This CDR3 contains 17 residues. Germline values: CDR1 MGHRA, CDR2 YSYEKL.

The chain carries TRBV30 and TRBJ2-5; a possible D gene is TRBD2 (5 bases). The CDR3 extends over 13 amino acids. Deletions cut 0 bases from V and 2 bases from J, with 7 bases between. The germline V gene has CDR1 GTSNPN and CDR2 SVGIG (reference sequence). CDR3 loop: CAWSVRGQETQYF. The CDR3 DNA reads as TGTGCCTGGAGTGTACGAGGGCAAGAGACCCAGTACTTC.

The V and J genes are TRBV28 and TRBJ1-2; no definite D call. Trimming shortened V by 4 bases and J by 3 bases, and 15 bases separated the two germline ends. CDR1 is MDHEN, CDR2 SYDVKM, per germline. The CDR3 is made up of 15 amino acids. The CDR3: CASSSPGLADYGYTF. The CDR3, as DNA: TGTGCCAGCAGTTCCCCTGGACTGGCGGACTATGGCTACACCTTC.

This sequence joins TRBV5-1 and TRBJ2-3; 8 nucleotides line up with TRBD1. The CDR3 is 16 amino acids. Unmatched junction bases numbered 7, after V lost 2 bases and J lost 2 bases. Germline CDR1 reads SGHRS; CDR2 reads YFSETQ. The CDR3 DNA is TGCGCCAGCAGCTTATTCGGACAGGGATCCACAGATACGCAGTATTTT. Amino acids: CASSLFGQGSTDTQYF.

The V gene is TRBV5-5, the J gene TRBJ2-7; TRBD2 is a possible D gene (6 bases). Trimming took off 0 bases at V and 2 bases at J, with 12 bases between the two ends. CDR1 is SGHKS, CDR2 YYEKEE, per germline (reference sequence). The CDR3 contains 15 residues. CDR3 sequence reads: CASSLAGGSPYEQYV. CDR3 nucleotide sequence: TGTGCCAGCAGCTTGGCCGGAGGGTCCCCCTACGAGCAGTACGTC.

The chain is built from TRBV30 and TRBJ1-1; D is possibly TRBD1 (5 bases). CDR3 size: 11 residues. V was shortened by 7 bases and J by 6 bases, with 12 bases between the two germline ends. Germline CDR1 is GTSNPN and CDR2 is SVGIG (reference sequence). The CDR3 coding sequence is TGTGCCTCGGGGGGGGGTGCTGAAGCTTTCTTT. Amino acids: CASGGGAEAFF.

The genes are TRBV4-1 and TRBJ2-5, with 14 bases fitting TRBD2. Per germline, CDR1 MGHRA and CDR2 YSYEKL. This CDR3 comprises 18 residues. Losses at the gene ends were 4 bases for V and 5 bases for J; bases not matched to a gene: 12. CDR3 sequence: CASSPGTSGGLVGETQYF. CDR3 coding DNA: TGCGCCAGCAGCCCAGGGACTAGCGGGGGCCTGGTGGGGGAGACCCAGTACTTC.

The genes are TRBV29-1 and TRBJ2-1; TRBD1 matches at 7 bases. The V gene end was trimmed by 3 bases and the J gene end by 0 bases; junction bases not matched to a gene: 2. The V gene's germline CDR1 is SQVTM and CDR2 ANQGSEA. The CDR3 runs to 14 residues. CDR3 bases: TGCAGCGTTGACAGGACAGGCTCCTACAATGAGCAGTTCTTC. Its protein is CSVDRTGSYNEQFF.

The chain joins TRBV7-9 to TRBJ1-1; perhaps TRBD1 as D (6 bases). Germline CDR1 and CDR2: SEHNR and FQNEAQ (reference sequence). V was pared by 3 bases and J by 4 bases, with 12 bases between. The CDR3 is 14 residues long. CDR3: CASSFGWGPTEAFF. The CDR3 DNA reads TGTGCCAGCAGCTTTGGGTGGGGGCCCACTGAAGCTTTCTTT.

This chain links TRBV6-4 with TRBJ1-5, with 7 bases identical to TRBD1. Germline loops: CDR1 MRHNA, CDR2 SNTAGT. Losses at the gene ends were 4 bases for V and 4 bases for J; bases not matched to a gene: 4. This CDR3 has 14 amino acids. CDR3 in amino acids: CASSASTGNQPQHF. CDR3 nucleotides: TGTGCCAGCAGTGCTTCGACAGGGAATCAGCCCCAGCATTTT.

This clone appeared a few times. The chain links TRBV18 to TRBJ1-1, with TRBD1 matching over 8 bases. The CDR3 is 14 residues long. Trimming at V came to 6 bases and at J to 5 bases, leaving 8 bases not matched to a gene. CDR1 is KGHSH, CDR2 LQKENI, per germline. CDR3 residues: CASSIRGLPTEAFF. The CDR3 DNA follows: TGTGCCAGCTCGATCAGGGGGCTACCAACTGAAGCTTTCTTT.

The CDR3 DNA follows: TGTGCCACTCAGACAGACCCCTACACTGAAGCTTTCTTT. Translating it yields CATQTDPYTEAFF. The gene calls are TRBV2 and TRBJ1-1; a weak D match, TRBD1 (5 bases). CDR3 length equals 13 residues. Germline V CDR1 and CDR2: SNHLY, FYNNEI. The V and J ends lost 10 bases and 3 bases respectively, with 15 bases between them.

The CDR3 coding sequence is TGTGCCAGCAGTCTACGCTTCGCTTCAGGAGAGACCCAGTACTTC. Encoded protein: CASSLRFASGETQYF. The chain uses TRBV27 and TRBJ2-5, with no clear D. CDR3 length equals 15 residues. CDR1 is MNHEY, CDR2 SMNVEV, per germline (reference sequence). Trimming left V 5 bases short and J 4 bases short, with 17 bases between.

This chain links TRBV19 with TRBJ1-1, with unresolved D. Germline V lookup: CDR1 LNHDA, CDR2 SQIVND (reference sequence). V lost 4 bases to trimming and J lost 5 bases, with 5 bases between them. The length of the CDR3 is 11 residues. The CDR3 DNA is TGTGCCAGTAGTACGTTAACTGAAGCTTTCTTT. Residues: CASSTLTEAFF. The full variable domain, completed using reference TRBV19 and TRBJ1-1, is DGGITQSPKYLFRKEGQNVTLSCEQNLNHDAMYWYRQDPGQGLRLIYYSQIVNDFQKGDIAEGYSVSREKKESFPLTVTSAQKNPTAFYLCASSTLTEAFFGQGTRLTVV.

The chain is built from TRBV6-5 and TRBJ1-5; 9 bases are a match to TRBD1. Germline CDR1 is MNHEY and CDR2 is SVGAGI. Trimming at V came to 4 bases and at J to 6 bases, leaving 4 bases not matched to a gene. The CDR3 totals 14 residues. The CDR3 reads CASSSTGGVQPQHF. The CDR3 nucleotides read TGTGCCAGCAGTTCAACAGGGGGCGTTCAGCCCCAGCATTTT.